This T cell receptor beta chain was sequenced during a study of shared clonotypes between healthy human individuals. Broader study findings: Larger estimated richness was generally recorded for naive subsets relative to memory subsets.

Note on this clone: Its target is unknown.

The CDR3 loop spans 13 amino acids. Germline V gene lookup returns CDR1 MGHDK and CDR2 SYGVNS. The junction had 2 bases not matched to a gene; V was cut back by 8 bases and J by 3 bases. Sequencing was performed with immunoSEQ multiplex PCR; in TCRdb, only in-frame clones are kept and a portion is missing. The table records about a million clones, approximately 80% of them present only once. The sequence was collected from a man in his late teens or twenties in good health. Sequenced input: memory CD4+ T cells sorted from blood. Subset defined: CD45RA-negative fraction. The chain couples TRBV25-1 to TRBJ2-7; TRBD2 aligns across 12 bases. This CDR3 reads CASGTSGYYEQYF. For the CDR3, the DNA is TGTGCCAGCGGGACTAGCGGGTACTACGAGCAGTACTTC.